Below, 14 T cell receptor beta chains from the same sample are listed, as sequenced in a study of vaccination and CD4 T cells after COVID-19. The Oncomine TCR Beta short-read assay sequenced DNA from cultured CD4+ T cells. MiXCR was run by TCRdb on the PCR reads, yielding one entry per CDR3 protein. The repertoire holds more than 15,000 distinct CDR3 sequences, under 75% seen once, with roughly 15% in the top ten. Treatment noted: approximately 11-day PBMC culture with coronavirus spike peptide pools or control peptides (ViraFEST assay). Their antigens remain unidentified. Sequenced: CD4+ T cells from blood, cultured in vitro. The receptors were sampled from a human donor who had recovered from COVID-19.

There are a few counts of this clonotype. This chain joins TRBV6-1 and TRBJ1-1, with D unclear. CDR3 length: 12 amino acids. Trimming took 8 bases from V and 0 from J, leaving 7 bases between them. Germline-derived CDR1 and CDR2 are MNHNS and SASEGT. The DNA of the CDR3 is TGTGCCAGCGACGGTGTGAACACTGAAGCTTTCTTT. Encoded protein: CASDGVNTEAFF.

In this sample, this clonotype is large. V usage is TRBV6-1 and J usage is TRBJ1-5; D gene ambiguous. Trimming pared 5 bases from V and 1 base from J, leaving 9 bases between. Per germline, CDR1 MNHNS and CDR2 SASEGT. The length of the CDR3 is 14 residues. The CDR3 here is CASSIRESNQPQHF. The CDR3 DNA is TGTGCCAGCAGTATCAGAGAGAGCAATCAGCCCCAGCATTTT.

The chain employs TRBV30 and TRBJ1-6; D remains ambiguous. CDR1 GTSNPN and CDR2 SVGIG come from the germline V gene (reference sequence). V lost 8 bases and J 7 bases, leaving 12 bases between the germline ends. This CDR3 comprises 12 residues. CDR3 in amino acids: CAGSRANSPLHF. CDR3 DNA: TGTGCCGGCAGTAGGGCAAATTCACCCCTCCACTTT.

This clonotype occurred a few times. J is TRBJ2-2 and V is TRBV6-1; 9 bases match TRBD1. CDR3 length: 16 amino acids. The junction had 9 bases not matched to a gene; V was cut back by 6 bases and J by 4 bases. Germline assignment: CDR1 MNHNS and CDR2 SASEGT. CDR3 sequence reads: CASRHIQGAVTGELFF. In DNA, the CDR3 is TGTGCCAGCAGACACATACAGGGGGCGGTCACCGGGGAGCTGTTTTTT.

This clonotype is categorized as large. The chain links TRBV7-2 to TRBJ1-1; TRBD1 matches 12 bases. The germline V gene encodes CDR1 SGHTA and CDR2 FQGNSA. V was clipped by 5 bases and J by 1 base; unmatched bases: 11. The CDR3 contains 18 residues. CDR3 in amino acids: CASSPSTGTGGPNTEAFF. DNA for the CDR3: TGTGCCAGCAGCCCCTCCACCGGGACAGGGGGCCCGAACACTGAAGCTTTCTTT.

In this sample, this clonotype turned up a few times. The chain uses TRBV15 and TRBJ2-3; D is perhaps TRBD1 or TRBD2 (5 bases each). This CDR3 comprises 14 residues. The ends were cut back, 8 bases at V and 6 bases at J, with 18 bases in the middle. Germline V gene sequence: CDR1 LNHNV, CDR2 YYDKDF (reference sequence). The CDR3 loop reads CATQERAGWDTQYF. The CDR3 DNA reads TGTGCCACCCAAGAGAGGGCAGGGTGGGATACGCAGTATTTT.

The rearrangement links TRBV7-2 to TRBJ2-7, with D perhaps being TRBD1 or TRBD2 (5 bases each). The V end was cut by 6 bases, the J end by 5 bases, with 17 bases between. Germline V gene lookup returns CDR1 SGHTA and CDR2 FQGNSA. The CDR3 totals 14 residues. DNA of the CDR3: TGTGCCAGCAGTCGTCCCTTCCGGGGCAACGAGCAGTACTTC. Translated, it gives CASSRPFRGNEQYF.

The chain links TRBV20-1 to TRBJ1-5, with 8 positions matching TRBD1. V was clipped by 0 bases and J by 5 bases; unmatched bases: 6. The germline V gene encodes CDR1 DFQATT and CDR2 SNEGSKA (reference sequence). The CDR3 is 15 amino acids. CDR3 coding DNA: TGCAGTGCTAGAGATCAGGGGGCACGATATCAGCCCCAGCATTTT. This translates into CSARDQGARYQPQHF.

V usage is TRBV24-1 and J usage is TRBJ2-2, with 8 bases identical to TRBD2. The CDR3 consists of 17 residues. Trimming cost V 3 bases and J 3 bases; bases outside gene matches: 8. Germline V CDR1 and CDR2: KGHDR, SFDVKD. The CDR3 reads CATSDTREGGDTGELFF. The CDR3 nucleotides read TGTGCCACCAGTGATACCCGGGAGGGAGGGGACACCGGGGAGCTGTTTTTT.

The chain is built from TRBV27 and TRBJ2-4, with TRBD1 identical over 9 bases. CDR3 size: 17 residues. V was pared by 4 bases and J by 7 bases, with 14 bases of the junction left unmatched. Germline V lookup: CDR1 MNHEY, CDR2 SMNVEV (reference sequence). CDR3 sequence: CASSSPPGQGKGNIQYF. CDR3 bases: TGTGCCAGCAGTTCGCCTCCGGGACAGGGAAAAGGGAACATTCAGTACTTC.

The genes are TRBV15 and TRBJ1-1, with D unresolved. CDR3 length: 13 residues. Germline loops: CDR1 LNHNV, CDR2 YYDKDF (reference sequence). Deletions cut 0 bases from V and 8 bases from J, with 10 bases between. CDR3 sequence: CATSRDRSQEAFF. In DNA form, the CDR3 reads TGTGCCACCAGCAGAGATCGATCTCAAGAAGCTTTCTTT.

The V gene is TRBV6-5, the J gene TRBJ2-4; TRBD1 is a possible D gene (6 bases). Germline-derived CDR1 and CDR2 are MNHEY and SVGAGI. V was trimmed by 0 bases and J by 0 bases, leaving 12 bases between them. This CDR3 spans 17 amino acids. The CDR3: CASSYSGRQVAKNIQYF. In DNA, the CDR3 is TGTGCCAGCAGTTACTCGGGGAGACAGGTAGCCAAAAACATTCAGTACTTC.

This chain joins TRBV12-3 or TRBV12-4 and TRBJ1-2, with D perhaps TRBD1 (6 bases). The CDR3 runs to 14 residues. The germline V and J ends were trimmed by 7 bases and 0 bases, with 12 bases remaining between them. The CDR3 DNA reads TGTGCCAGCACCGTTGACAGGACTAACTATGGCTACACCTTC. Translation: CASTVDRTNYGYTF.

This clonotype was seen once. The rearrangement joins TRBV28 to TRBJ1-1, with D uncertain. The CDR3 is 11 amino acids. V lost 3 bases and J 8 bases, leaving 7 bases between the germline ends. Germline V CDR1 and CDR2: MDHEN, SYDVKM. DNA for the CDR3: TGTGCCAGCAGTTTTGTGGGGGAAGCTTTCTTT. Its translation is CASSFVGEAFF.